This is a list of T cell receptor beta chains from one sample in a study of cytomegalovirus exposure and HLA in healthy donors. This table comes from immunoSEQ multiplex PCR, and its TCRdb copy is limited to in-frame clones, with some not included. The table lists 100,000 to 150,000 clones, 75% to 85% of them singletons. Sample: PBMCs. The receptors were gathered from a woman in her 50s in good health and CMV-seropositive. CDR3s leave out the opening cysteine and the closing phenylalanine or tryptophan. Some rows mark clone size as missing; the rest say once, few, many or name a class of expanded clone.

j_gene	abundance	v_gene	CDR3aa
TRBJ2-4	NA	TRBV14	ASSQGGLAGGGNIQY
TRBJ1-2	NA	TRBV6-5	ASWDSIYGYT
TRBJ1-1	once	TRBV7-2	ASSLVFTGTEAF
TRBJ2-7	NA	TRBV7-2	ASSLRAGGISVLSYEQY
TRBJ2-7	once	TRBV5-1	ASSLGQGSSYEQY
TRBJ2-2	NA	TRBV7-6	ASSPRNTGELF
TRBJ2-7	NA	TRBV2	ASSYSSGLYEQY
TRBJ1-4	NA	TRBV5-1	ASSQDNPRREKLF
TRBJ2-1	NA	TRBV11-3	ASSFGRLNEQF
TRBJ2-7	NA	TRBV30	AWSVLGTLSYEQY
TRBJ2-3	NA	TRBV5-6	ASSLGGSDTQY
TRBJ1-1	NA	TRBV30	AWSVSTVNTEAF
TRBJ1-1	NA	TRBV5-1	ASSLEGAWTEAF
TRBJ1-2	NA	TRBV25-1	ASSEPGRRYGYT
TRBJ2-5	NA	TRBV2	ASIERELETQY
TRBJ1-2	NA	TRBV30	AWSVAGPLYGYT
TRBJ2-3	NA	TRBV7-3	ASSLSGNTDTQY
TRBJ1-2	NA	TRBV2	ASLNRNSGHGYT
TRBJ2-7	NA	TRBV11-2	ASSIDPGTSGYEQY
TRBJ2-1	NA	TRBV11-3	ASSFLGGDNNEQF
TRBJ2-3	NA	TRBV5-1	ASSLAGAEGDTQY
TRBJ2-3	NA	TRBV7-9	ASHLARGTDTQY
TRBJ2-1	NA	TRBV27	ASSREGAYREQF
TRBJ1-1	NA	TRBV7-2	ASSVQLNTEAF
TRBJ1-2	NA	TRBV7-9	SSSLGGSADFSYGYT
TRBJ1-2	NA	TRBV2	ASSEGQGRGYT
TRBJ2-1	NA	TRBV14	ASSQDLLLSGQF
TRBJ1-1	NA	TRBV2	ASIRQAHTEAF
TRBJ2-7	NA	TRBV4-3	ASSQDRDIGQY
TRBJ1-3	once	TRBV30	AWSQGQVENTIY
TRBJ2-7	NA	TRBV28	ASSLLGGTSEQY
TRBJ1-6	few	TRBV30	AWNPDRGTSPLH
TRBJ2-7	NA	TRBV5-1	ASSLGGQGLTEQY
TRBJ1-5	NA	TRBV7-9	ASSSNDQPQH
TRBJ1-1	few	TRBV5-6	ASRRGGNTEAF
TRBJ2-1	NA	TRBV28	ASSPGLAGVRVEQF
TRBJ1-1	few	TRBV6-5	ASSFGGGPAF
TRBJ2-2	NA	TRBV7-9	ASRATTSGTTGELF
TRBJ2-1	NA	TRBV27	ASSLRTSEDEQF
TRBJ2-4	NA	TRBV7-9	ASSGRTSEGIQY
TRBJ1-2	few	TRBV5-6	ASSDTGVQYYGYT
TRBJ2-1	NA	TRBV5-4	ASSGRTGGNEQF
TRBJ2-7	NA	TRBV6-5	ARFASGGNYEQY
TRBJ2-6	NA	TRBV10-3	AISEQASGANGLT
TRBJ2-2	NA	TRBV18	ASSLRQHLNTGELF
TRBJ1-5	NA	TRBV7-3	ASSRTGGQPQH
TRBJ1-5	NA	TRBV7-9	ASSLGNQNQPQH
TRBJ2-5	NA	TRBV9	ASSVGDRGETQY
TRBJ1-5	once	TRBV28	ASSLLTGDQPQH
TRBJ2-2	NA	TRBV19	ASSIRSGGGTGELF
TRBJ1-5	NA	TRBV10-3	AIKEGQGSNQPQH
TRBJ1-1	NA	TRBV4-2	ASSQDLEAF
TRBJ2-4	NA	TRBV5-1	ASSLGVAEGIQY
TRBJ1-4	NA	TRBV28	ASSLSATGGGEKLF
TRBJ1-6	NA	TRBV7-2	ASSLEGTVGSPLH
TRBJ1-4	NA	TRBV4-3	ASSHAPGEDRFFEKLF
TRBJ2-3	NA	TRBV15	ATSRGKGTVWGAQY